This TCR beta chain was found in a study of blood T cell repertoires in COVID-19. The protocol was immunoSEQ multiplex PCR, while the TCRdb copy is restricted to in-frame clones and leaves out a portion. The top ten clones hold about a quarter of a sample with about 95,000 clones, 70% to 85% of them seen once. This CDR3 contains 15 residues. The V and J ends lost 2 bases and 0 bases respectively, with 7 bases between them. The germline V gene encodes CDR1 SGHAT and CDR2 FQNNGV. The chain uses TRBV11-2 and TRBJ1-4; weak D call: TRBD1 (6 bases). The specimen sequenced was peripheral blood. The receptor was derived from a human donor in a cohort sampled during active COVID-19. The CDR3 protein is CASSLNRATNEKLFF. CDR3 nucleotide sequence: TGTGCCAGCAGCTTAAACAGGGCAACTAATGAAAAACTGTTTTTT.